Included here is one TCR beta chain sequence, with context. The sample belongs to a study of blood T cell repertoires in COVID-19. Study-wide background: Samples of COVID-19 (acute and convalescent) were obtained from the United States, Italy and Spain. The analysed material was cDNA or gDNA that came from T cells, B-cell-depleted T cells, or PBMCs.

Authors' analysis steps: The authors estimated nucleated cell counts from reference gene primer amplification. The repertoire was sequenced with immunoSEQ multiplex PCR; TCRdb's copy has only in-frame clones and lacks some. The D gene and trimming were derived from the DNA, and the V and J assignments and clone size from that table. The sample includes 310,000 or so clones, about nine tenths of them seen just once. Trimming shortened V by 2 bases and J by 6 bases, and 13 bases separated the two germline ends. This CDR3 is built from 14 residues. Germline CDR1 KGHSH, CDR2 LQKENI. This TCR was sampled from a man aged 50 to 60 with active or convalescent COVID-19. The chain joins TRBV18 to TRBJ1-2, with a weak D call TRBD1 (5 bases). The sample taken for sequencing was peripheral blood. The DNA for the CDR3 is TGTGCCAGCTCACCATCTCCGAAGGGGCATGGCTACACCTTC. This codes for CASSPSPKGHGYTF.